Following are 18 T cell receptor beta chains from one sample sequenced in a study of T cell responses to AZD1222 COVID-19 vaccine. Libraries were prepared by immunoSEQ multiplex PCR; TCRdb keeps only in-frame clonotypes and omits some of them. Among around 78,000 clones listed, approximately 86% were seen once. Sequencing was performed on peripheral blood, taken on day 0 of AZD1222 vaccination. The receptors originated from an adult in good health.

This clone showed up just a few times. This rearrangement joins TRBV19 to TRBJ1-3, with TRBD1 as a possible D gene (6 bases). The CDR3 totals 14 residues. Germline-derived CDR1 and CDR2 are LNHDA and SQIVND (reference sequence). Trimming removed 10 bases from V and 0 bases from J, with 13 bases in between. The CDR3, as DNA: TGTGCCACCAGAGGACAGAACTCTGGAAACACCATATATTTT. It yields the protein CATRGQNSGNTIYF.

This chain links TRBV10-3 with TRBJ1-2; maybe TRBD1 (5 bases). Trimming stripped 4 bases from V and 3 bases from J, with 9 bases between. CDR3 length: 13 amino acids. CDR1 is ENHRY, CDR2 SYGVKD, per germline. In DNA form, the CDR3 reads TGTGCCATCAGTGGGAGGGGTGACTATGGCTACACCTTC. It translates to CAISGRGDYGYTF.

The chain links TRBV6-5 to TRBJ2-6, with D perhaps TRBD1 (6 bases). Trimming stripped 2 bases from V and 12 bases from J, with 17 bases between. Germline CDR1 reads MNHEY; CDR2 reads SVGAGI. CDR3 size: 15 residues. CDR3 region: CASSYRTVLPFVLTF. The CDR3 nucleotides read TGTGCCAGCAGTTACCGGACAGTATTGCCTTTCGTCCTGACTTTC.

V is TRBV7-9 and J is TRBJ1-2; D is unresolved. V lost 7 bases and J lost 5, with 11 bases in between. This CDR3 spans 12 amino acids. CDR1 and CDR2 (germline): SEHNR, FQNEAQ (reference sequence). In DNA form, the CDR3 reads TGTGCCAGCACCCGAGAAGGATATGGCTACACCTTC. Translated: CASTREGYGYTF.

The V call is TRBV18, the J call TRBJ1-3; D remains ambiguous. V lost 9 bases, J lost 1 base, and 10 bases lay in between. The CDR3 spans 13 residues. Per the germline V gene, CDR1 is KGHSH and CDR2 is LQKENI. CDR3 amino acids: CASSQPSGNTIYF. The CDR3 DNA is TGTGCCAGTTCTCAACCTTCTGGAAACACCATATATTTT.

The chain joins TRBV12-3 or TRBV12-4 to TRBJ2-4, with D hard to call. The CDR3 is made up of 13 amino acids. Deletions cut 1 base from V and 15 bases from J, with 16 bases between. CDR3 DNA sequence: TGTGCCAGCAGTTTAGGACACCCGAACATTGGGTACTTC. Translating it yields CASSLGHPNIGYF.

This chain joins TRBV11-2 and TRBJ1-2; D unclear. This CDR3 has 13 amino acids. V lost 5 bases and J 6 bases, leaving 13 bases between the germline ends. Germline-derived CDR1 and CDR2 are SGHAT and FQNNGV. The CDR3 DNA reads TGTGCCAGCAGCGCCCGTTCTGTGGATGGCTACACCTTC. It yields the protein CASSARSVDGYTF.

The chain employs TRBV7-2 and TRBJ2-1, with 14 bases lining up with TRBD2. Germline V gives CDR1 SGHTA, CDR2 FQGNSA. The CDR3 is 17 amino acids. V shed 6 bases, J shed 4 bases, and the junction held 8 bases outside the gene matches. DNA of the CDR3: TGTGCCAGCAGGGGGACTAGCGGGAGTCGGACGTACAATGAGCAGTTCTTC. It yields the protein CASRGTSGSRTYNEQFF.

This clone was seen just once. The chain employs TRBV11-2 and TRBJ2-5; D is uncertain. Between the trimmed V and J ends, which lost 3 bases and 2 bases, there was a span of 7 bases. Germline V gene data show CDR1 as SGHAT and CDR2 as FQNNGV. CDR3 length equals 13 residues. CDR3 sequence (DNA): TGTGCCAGCAGCTTGGCAGAACAAGAGACCCAGTACTTC. Protein: CASSLAEQETQYF.

There are a few counts of this clone. V and J are TRBV4-1 and TRBJ1-1; D is unresolved. V lost 4 bases and J lost 0, with 9 bases in between. The CDR3 covers 14 residues. CDR1 and CDR2 (germline): MGHRA, YSYEKL. DNA for the CDR3: TGCGCCAGCAGCCGCATTGAACTGAACACTGAAGCTTTCTTT. Protein sequence: CASSRIELNTEAFF.

The chain joins TRBV27 to TRBJ2-1, with TRBD1 as a possible D gene (6 bases). CDR1 and CDR2 from the germline V gene are MNHEY and SMNVEV (reference sequence). This CDR3 has 14 residues. The V end lost 5 bases, the J end lost 5 bases, and 13 bases lay between the germline ends. The CDR3 nucleotides are TGTGCCAGCAGTGACGGACAGCGGCACAATGAGCAGTTCTTC. It specifies CASSDGQRHNEQFF.

V gene TRBV5-6 combines with J gene TRBJ2-3; no clear D. The V gene's germline CDR1 is SGHDT and CDR2 YYEEEE. This CDR3 region has 16 residues. Deletions cut 0 bases from V and 2 bases from J, with 13 bases between. This chain's CDR3 is CASSLVLPTDTDTQYF. CDR3 coding DNA: TGTGCCAGCAGCTTGGTACTTCCCACCGACACAGATACGCAGTATTTT.

The chain employs TRBV7-3 and TRBJ2-2; TRBD2 is a possible D gene (5 bases). V lost 5 bases and J 4 bases, leaving 20 bases between the germline ends. The CDR3 sequence is 17 residues long. From germline, CDR1 is SGHTA and CDR2 FQGTGA. This CDR3 reads CASSPGGLFMGTGELFF. In nucleotides, the CDR3 is TGTGCCAGCAGCCCAGGCGGACTGTTTATGGGCACCGGGGAGCTGTTTTTT.

The gene calls are TRBV27 and TRBJ2-7; D not certain. CDR3 size: 15 residues. CDR1 is MNHEY, CDR2 SMNVEV, per germline (reference sequence). V lost 7 bases and J 6 bases, leaving 22 bases between the germline ends. The CDR3: CASTPLPDLLSEQYF. CDR3 in DNA: TGTGCCAGCACCCCCCTACCGGATTTGCTTTCCGAGCAGTACTTC.

The chain links TRBV6-4 to TRBJ2-1; a weak D match, TRBD2 (6 bases). CDR1 is MRHNA, CDR2 SNTAGT, per germline. V was cut by 3 bases and J by 2 bases, with 8 bases left in between. The CDR3 has 14 amino acids. Here the CDR3 reads CASSDGGAYNEQFF. The CDR3 DNA reads as TGTGCCAGCAGTGATGGCGGGGCCTACAATGAGCAGTTCTTC.

This clone has a handful of counts. The chain uses TRBV6-6 and TRBJ1-3, with 9 bases matching TRBD1. The CDR3 runs to 17 residues. J was trimmed by 3 bases and V by 5 bases; bases with no gene match: 11. Per germline, CDR1 MNHNY and CDR2 SVGAGI (reference sequence). In DNA, the CDR3 is TGTGCCAGCAGTCGCCACGGGGGACAGGGATATGGAAACACCATATATTTT. Its translation is CASSRHGGQGYGNTIYF.

CDR3 sequence (DNA): TGTGCCATCAGTGAAAGGGACTTAAAGCCAGGAAACACCGGGGAGCTGTTTTTT. Translating it yields CAISERDLKPGNTGELFF. The chain recombines TRBV10-3 with TRBJ2-2; possible D gene TRBD2, 6 bases. The CDR3 covers 18 residues. The V end was cut by 3 bases, the J end by 2 bases, with 19 bases between. Germline V gene data show CDR1 as ENHRY and CDR2 as SYGVKD.

V usage is TRBV5-6 and J usage is TRBJ1-2, with D unresolved. Germline V gene lookup returns CDR1 SGHDT and CDR2 YYEEEE. The CDR3 has 14 residues. Trimming took 1 base from V and 5 from J, leaving 12 bases between them. CDR3 region: CASSLPGIEYGYTF. CDR3 nucleotide sequence: TGTGCCAGCAGCTTGCCCGGGATCGAGTATGGCTACACCTTC.